The clone carrying this T cell receptor beta chain was counted between two and nine times. The record originates from a study of blood T cell repertoires in COVID-19. This CDR3 spans 17 amino acids. V lost 0 bases to trimming and J lost 4 bases; unmatched junction nucleotides: 6. Germline CDR1 KGHSH, CDR2 LQKENI. The authors' processing: Cell counts per sample came from amplifying reference gene primers. Sequencing used immunoSEQ multiplex PCR; TCRdb keeps in-frame clones, though not all of them. V and J calls and clone size are those listed in that table; D and trimming were worked out from the DNA. Of 200,000 to 300,000 clones listed, about 80% are singletons.

This chain connects TRBV18 to TRBJ2-3; 11 bases fit TRBD2. This receptor was taken from an elderly woman with acute or convalescent COVID-19. The sequenced material came from peripheral blood. CDR3 bases: TGTGCCAGCTCACCACCGCGGGCTAGCGGGAGGCCAGATACGCAGTATTTT. Its translation: CASSPPRASGRPDTQYF.